This is a list of T cell receptor beta chains from one sample in a study of shared clonotypes between healthy human individuals. Produced via immunoSEQ multiplex PCR; TCRdb's table is partial and in-frame only. The table shows hundreds of thousands of clones, with about 98% occurring only once. Material: naive CD8+ T cells sorted from blood. The receptor source for this set is a man aged 30-40 years in good health. CDR3s include the opening cysteine and the closing phenylalanine or tryptophan. The D gene is left open where the match is weak. Part of the rows lack a size; the others show once, few, many or a class for expanded clones.

NA	NA	14	TRBV13	TRBJ2-7	TGTGCCAGCAGCCCTCGGGGCGACGGGGGAGAGCAGTACTTC	CASSPRGDGGEQYF
NA	TRBD1	14	TRBV5-1	TRBJ2-7	TGCGCCAGCAGCCCCGGGACAGGGGACTACGAGCAGTACTTC	CASSPGTGDYEQYF
NA	TRBD2	15	TRBV7-8	TRBJ2-7	TGTGCCAGCAGTCCTCTAGCGGGAGGGACACACGAGCAGTACTTC	CASSPLAGGTHEQYF
NA	NA	18	TRBV5-1	TRBJ2-1	TGCGCCAGCAGCTCAGGATATCTAGACAGATACTCCTACAATGAGCAGTTCTTC	CASSSGYLDRYSYNEQFF
NA	TRBD2	14	TRBV7-9	TRBJ2-1	TGTGCCAGCAGCTTAGGCCCTAGCGGGGTTGAGCAGTTCTTC	CASSLGPSGVEQFF
NA	NA	13	TRBV5-1	TRBJ2-7	TGCGCCAGCAGGGTCACAGTATCTTACGAGCAGTACTTC	CASRVTVSYEQYF
NA	TRBD2	17	TRBV25-1	TRBJ2-1	TGTGCCAGCATAGGGGACCAAAAGCGGGAGTTTACCGGAGAGCAGTTCTTC	CASIGDQKREFTGEQFF
NA	TRBD1	14	TRBV27	TRBJ2-7	TGTGCCAGCAGTCCCGACAGGGGACGGTACGAGCAGTACTTC	CASSPDRGRYEQYF
NA	TRBD1	15	TRBV5-6	TRBJ2-7	TGTGCCAGCAGCTACAGGGGTGGGATACCGTACGAGCAGTACTTC	CASSYRGGIPYEQYF
NA	NA	15	TRBV5-1	TRBJ1-5	TGCGCCAGCAGCTCGGAGGGGGGTGTGAATCAGCCCCAGCATTTT	CASSSEGGVNQPQHF
once	NA	14	TRBV14	TRBJ2-3	TGTGCCAGCAGCCAATGGGAGGACGGAGATACGCAGTATTTT	CASSQWEDGDTQYF
NA	NA	14	TRBV18	TRBJ2-3	TGTGCCAGCTCACCTGTAGTTATAGGGGATACGCAGTATTTT	CASSPVVIGDTQYF
NA	TRBD2	14	TRBV28	TRBJ2-7	TGTGCCAGCAGTTTGGCGGGAGGTTCTTACGAGCAGTACTTC	CASSLAGGSYEQYF
NA	NA	14	TRBV5-1	TRBJ2-7	TGCGCCAGCAGCCCCTGGGAGGCGTTCCACGAGCAGTACTTC	CASSPWEAFHEQYF
NA	NA	15	TRBV27	TRBJ2-7	TGTGCCAGCAGACCCACTGGCGGATACCCCTACGAGCAGTACTTC	CASRPTGGYPYEQYF